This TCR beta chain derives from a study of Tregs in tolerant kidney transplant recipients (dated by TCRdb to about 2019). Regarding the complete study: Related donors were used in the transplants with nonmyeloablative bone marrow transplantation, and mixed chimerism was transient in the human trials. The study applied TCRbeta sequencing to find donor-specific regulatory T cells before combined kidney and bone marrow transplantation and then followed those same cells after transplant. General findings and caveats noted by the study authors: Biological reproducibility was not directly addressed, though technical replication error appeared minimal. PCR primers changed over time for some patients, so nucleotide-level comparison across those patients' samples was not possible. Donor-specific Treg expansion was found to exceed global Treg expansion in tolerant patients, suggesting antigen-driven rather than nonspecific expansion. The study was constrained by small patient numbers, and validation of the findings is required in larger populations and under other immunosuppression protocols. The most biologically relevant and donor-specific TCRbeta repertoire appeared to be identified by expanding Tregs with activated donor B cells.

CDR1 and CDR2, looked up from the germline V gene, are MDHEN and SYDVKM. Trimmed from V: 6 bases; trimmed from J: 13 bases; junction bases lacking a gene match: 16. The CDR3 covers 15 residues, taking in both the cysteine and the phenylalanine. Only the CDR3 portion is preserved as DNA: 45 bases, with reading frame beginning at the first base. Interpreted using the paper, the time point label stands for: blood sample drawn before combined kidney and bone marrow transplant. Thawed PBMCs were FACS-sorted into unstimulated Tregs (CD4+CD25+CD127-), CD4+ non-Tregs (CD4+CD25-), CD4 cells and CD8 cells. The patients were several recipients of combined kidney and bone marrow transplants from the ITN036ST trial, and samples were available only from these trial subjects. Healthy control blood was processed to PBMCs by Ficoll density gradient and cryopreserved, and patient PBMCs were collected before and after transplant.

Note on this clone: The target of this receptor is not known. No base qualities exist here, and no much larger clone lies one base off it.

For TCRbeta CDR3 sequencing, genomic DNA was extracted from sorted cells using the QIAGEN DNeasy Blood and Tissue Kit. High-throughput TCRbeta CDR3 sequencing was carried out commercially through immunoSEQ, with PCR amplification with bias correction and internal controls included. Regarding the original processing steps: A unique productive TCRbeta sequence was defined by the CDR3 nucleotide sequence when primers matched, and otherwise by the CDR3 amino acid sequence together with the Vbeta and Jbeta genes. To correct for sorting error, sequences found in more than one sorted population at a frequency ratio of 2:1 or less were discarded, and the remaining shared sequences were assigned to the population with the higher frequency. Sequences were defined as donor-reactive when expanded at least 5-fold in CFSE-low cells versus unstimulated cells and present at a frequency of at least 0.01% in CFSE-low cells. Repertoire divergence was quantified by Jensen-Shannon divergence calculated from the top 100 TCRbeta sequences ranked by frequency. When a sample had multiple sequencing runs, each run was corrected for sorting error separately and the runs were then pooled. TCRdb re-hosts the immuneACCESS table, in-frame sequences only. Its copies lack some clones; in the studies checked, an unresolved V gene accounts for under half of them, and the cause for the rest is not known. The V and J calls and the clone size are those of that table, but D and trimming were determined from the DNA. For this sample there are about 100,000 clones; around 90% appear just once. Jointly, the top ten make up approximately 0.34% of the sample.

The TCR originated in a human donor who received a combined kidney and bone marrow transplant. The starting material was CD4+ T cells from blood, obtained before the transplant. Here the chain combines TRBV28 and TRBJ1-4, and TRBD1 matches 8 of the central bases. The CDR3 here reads CASSSNRDRMKGLFF. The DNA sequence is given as TGTGCCAGCAGCTCCAACCGGGACAGGATGAAAGGACTGTTTTTT.